Listed below are T cell receptor beta chains from one sample, sequenced in a study of shared clonotypes between healthy human individuals. Measured with immunoSEQ multiplex PCR; TCRdb has only the in-frame clones, and not every one. This table holds 450,000 to 500,000 clones, 70% to 80% found once. Sequencing used PBMCs. These receptors all stem from a woman aged 40 to 50 in good health. Some clones in this sample may be carry-over from other donors' samples. CDR3s include the opening cysteine and the closing phenylalanine or tryptophan. Each record gives: V gene, CDR3 length, D gene, clone size, J gene, CDR3 protein, CDR3 DNA. The D gene is left open where the match is weak. The listing skips clone size in some rows; elsewhere it reads once, few, many or a size class.

>TRBV5-1|13|.|.|TRBJ2-3
CASSDLSTDTQYF
TGCGCCAGTTCGGACTTAAGCACAGATACGCAGTATTTT
>TRBV10-3|14|.|.|TRBJ2-7
CAISEALAAYEQYF
TGTGCCATCAGTGAGGCCCTAGCCGCCTACGAGCAGTACTTC
>TRBV2|15|TRBD2|.|TRBJ2-1
CASSGGLAAYNEQFF
TGTGCCAGCAGTGGCGGACTAGCGGCTTACAATGAGCAGTTCTTC
>TRBV9|13|.|.|TRBJ2-1
CASSVGAYNEQFF
TGTGCCAGCAGCGTAGGTGCGTACAATGAGCAGTTCTTC
>TRBV19|12|.|.|TRBJ1-5
CASSTGYEPQHF
TGTGCCAGTAGTACAGGGTATGAGCCCCAGCATTTT
>TRBV9|16|TRBD2|.|TRBJ2-1
CASSPVAGGPGNEQFF
TGTGCCAGCAGCCCCGTAGCGGGAGGGCCGGGCAATGAGCAGTTCTTC
>TRBV5-1|15|.|.|TRBJ2-3
CASSFGNPSTDTQYF
TGCGCCAGCAGCTTTGGAAACCCTAGCACAGATACGCAGTATTTT
>TRBV28|11|.|.|TRBJ2-7
CASSERDEQYF
TGTGCCAGCAGTGAGCGGGACGAGCAGTACTTC
>TRBV2|15|TRBD2|.|TRBJ2-3
CASQLGLAPTDTQYF
TGTGCCAGCCAACTAGGACTAGCACCTACAGATACGCAGTATTTT
>TRBV7-9|12|.|.|TRBJ2-5
CASSSLTWAQYF
TGTGCCAGCAGCTCTCTGACCTGGGCCCAGTACTTC
>TRBV30|15|TRBD1|once|TRBJ1-2
CAWSAAGQGNYGYTF
TGTGCCTGGAGTGCCGCGGGACAGGGAAACTATGGCTACACCTTC
>TRBV30|13|.|few|TRBJ2-1
CAWSRGSLDEQFF
TGTGCCTGGAGTAGAGGTAGCTTGGATGAGCAGTTCTTC
>TRBV30|17|.|.|TRBJ1-4
CAWTPGNGPIQQEKLFF
TGTGCCTGGACCCCAGGGAACGGGCCGATCCAGCAAGAAAAACTGTTTTTT
>TRBV21-1|16|.|few|TRBJ2-7
CASSKEQGLACYEQYF
TGTGCCAGCAGCAAAGAACAGGGACTAGCGTGCTACGAGCAGTACTTC
>TRBV6-5|15|TRBD1|.|TRBJ1-3
CASSYDRDSGNTIYF
TGTGCCAGCAGTTACGACAGGGACTCTGGAAACACCATATATTTT
>TRBV2|15|.|.|TRBJ1-6
CASSEQGPGNSPLHF
TGTGCCAGCAGTGAGCAGGGTCCGGGTAATTCACCCCTCCACTTT
>TRBV7-9|16|.|.|TRBJ2-3
CASSLVLGRFTDTQYF
TGTGCCAGCAGCTTAGTGCTGGGGCGGTTCACAGATACGCAGTATTTT
>TRBV28|14|TRBD1|.|TRBJ1-2
CASTPRDRVGGYTF
TGTGCCAGCACCCCCCGGGACAGGGTGGGGGGCTACACCTTC
>TRBV7-3|13|.|few|TRBJ2-1
CASSLDPINEQFF
TGTGCCAGCAGCTTAGACCCGATCAATGAGCAGTTCTTC
>TRBV2|13|.|.|TRBJ1-1
CAAQGDMNTEAFF
TGTGCCGCACAGGGTGACATGAACACTGAAGCTTTCTTT
>TRBV5-1|15|TRBD2|.|TRBJ2-1
CASSLFTSEDNEQFF
TGCGCCAGCAGCTTGTTTACTAGCGAGGACAATGAGCAGTTCTTC
>TRBV4-2|19|TRBD2|.|TRBJ2-2
CASSQRRGTSGMITGELFF
TGTGCCAGCAGCCAAAGAAGGGGGACTAGCGGGATGATCACCGGGGAGCTGTTTTTT
>TRBV15|15|.|.|TRBJ2-5
CATSREASGGETQYF
TGTGCCACCAGCAGAGAGGCTAGTGGGGGGGAGACCCAGTACTTC
>TRBV5-1|14|.|.|TRBJ2-1
CASSLEGGKLRQFF
TGCGCCAGCAGCTTGGAAGGGGGAAAATTACGGCAGTTCTTC
>TRBV11-3|15|TRBD2|.|TRBJ2-1
CASSLVGGREGEQFF
TGTGCCAGCAGCTTAGTTGGCGGGAGGGAGGGTGAGCAGTTCTTC
>TRBV11-2|13|.|.|TRBJ2-7
CASSVGTGYEQYF
TGTGCCAGCAGCGTAGGGACGGGCTACGAGCAGTACTTC
>TRBV6-1|13|.|.|TRBJ1-1
CASSEGRPTEAFF
TGTGCCAGCAGTGAAGGCAGGCCGACTGAAGCTTTCTTT
>TRBV6-5|13|.|once|TRBJ2-5
CASSYTGEETQYF
TGTGCCAGCAGTTACACGGGGGAAGAGACCCAGTACTTC